Reported below is one TCR beta chain. Other nucleotide sequences from this sample produce the same CDR3. Measured with immunoSEQ multiplex PCR; TCRdb has only the in-frame clones, and not every one. The table shows fewer than 120,000 clones, with around 87% occurring only once. These data come from a study of control samples from healthy donors and cancer patients. The receptor was derived from a woman aged 55-70 years with lung cancer. Sequencing used PBMCs.

The CDR3: CASSPGPYGYTF. The CDR3 DNA sequence: TGTGCCAGCAGCCCAGGGCCCTATGGCTACACCTTC. V is TRBV6-5 and J is TRBJ1-2, with D perhaps TRBD1 (5 bases). The V end lost 6 bases, the J end lost 4 bases, and 9 bases lay between the germline ends. The germline V gene encodes CDR1 MNHEY and CDR2 SVGAGI. The CDR3 has 12 amino acids.